The clone carrying this T cell receptor (beta chain) showed up just once. Trimming pared 6 bases from V and 7 bases from J, leaving 15 bases between. Germline CDR1 MDHEN, CDR2 SYDVKM. CDR3 length equals 14 residues. This record comes from a study of control samples from healthy donors and cancer patients. This table comes from immunoSEQ multiplex PCR, and its TCRdb copy is limited to in-frame clones, with some not included. Altogether approximately 150,000 clones are present, more than 85% being singletons, with the ten largest covering 0.65% to 0.85%. The sequenced material came from blood. This chain joins TRBV28 and TRBJ2-2; D is uncertain. This receptor was obtained from a woman aged 25-40 years in good health. The CDR3 coding sequence is TGTGCCAGCAGCCCATCCCGGCGGTTCGGGGAGCTGTTTTTT. It is translated as CASSPSRRFGELFF.